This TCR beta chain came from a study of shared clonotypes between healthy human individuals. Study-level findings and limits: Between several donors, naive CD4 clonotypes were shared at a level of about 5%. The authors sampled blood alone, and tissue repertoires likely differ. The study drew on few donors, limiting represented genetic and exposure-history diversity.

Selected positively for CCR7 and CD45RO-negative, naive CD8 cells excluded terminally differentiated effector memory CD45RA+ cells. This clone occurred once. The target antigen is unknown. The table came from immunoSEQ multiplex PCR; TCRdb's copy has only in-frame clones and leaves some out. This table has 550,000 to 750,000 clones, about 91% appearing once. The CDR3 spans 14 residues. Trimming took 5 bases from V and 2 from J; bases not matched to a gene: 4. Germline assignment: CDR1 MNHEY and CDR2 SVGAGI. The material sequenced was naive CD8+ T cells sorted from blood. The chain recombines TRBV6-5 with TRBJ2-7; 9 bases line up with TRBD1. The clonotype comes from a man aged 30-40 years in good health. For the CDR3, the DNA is TGTGCCAGCAGTGATGGACAGGGGCCCTACGAGCAGTACTTC. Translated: CASSDGQGPYEQYF.